Below are 2 T cell receptor beta chains sequenced from a single sample in a study of shared T cell receptors in the human thymus. Clones were read by immunoSEQ multiplex PCR, and TCRdb kept only the in-frame ones, dropping some. The table shows some 660,000 clones, with more than 70% occurring only once. These data also featured in a second study, about human thymus T cells.

The material sequenced was thymocytes. The receptors here all came from a boy under two years old with a congenital heart defect.

A few counts support this clone. The chain employs TRBV4-3 and TRBJ2-1, with TRBD2 matching over 8 bases. This CDR3 contains 19 residues. Germline V CDR1 and CDR2: LGHNA, YSLEER. After removal of 0 bases from V and 5 bases from J, the junction contained 15 bases not matched to a gene. The CDR3 is CASSQDPREGREGNNEQFF. The CDR3 bases are TGCGCCAGCAGCCAAGACCCGAGGGAGGGACGGGAGGGAAACAATGAGCAGTTCTTC.

The CDR3 DNA reads as TGTGCCAGCAGCGCAGGACAGTCCTACGAGCAGTACTTC. Protein product: CASSAGQSYEQYF. The rearrangement uses TRBV21-1 and TRBJ2-7; TRBD1, the table's D call, lacks a check against the DNA. TRBV21-1 is a known pseudogene. CDR3 length: 13 residues.